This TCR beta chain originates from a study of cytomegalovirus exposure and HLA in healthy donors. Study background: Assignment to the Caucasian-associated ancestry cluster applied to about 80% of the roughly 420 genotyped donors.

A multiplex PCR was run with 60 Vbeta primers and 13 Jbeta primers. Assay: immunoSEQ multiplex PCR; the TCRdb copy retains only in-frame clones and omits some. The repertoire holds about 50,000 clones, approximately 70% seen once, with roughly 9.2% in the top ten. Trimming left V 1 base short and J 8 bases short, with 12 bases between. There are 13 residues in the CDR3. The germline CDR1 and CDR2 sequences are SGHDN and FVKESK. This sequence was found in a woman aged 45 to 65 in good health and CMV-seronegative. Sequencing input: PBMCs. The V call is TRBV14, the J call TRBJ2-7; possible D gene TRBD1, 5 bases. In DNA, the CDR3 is TGTGCCAGCAGCCAAGCCTCCGACAGCCAGCAGTACTTC. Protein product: CASSQASDSQQYF. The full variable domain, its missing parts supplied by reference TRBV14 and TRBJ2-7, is EAGVTQFPSHSVIEKGQTVTLRCDPISGHDNLYWYRRVMGKEIKFLLHFVKESKQDESGMPNNRFLAERTGGTYSTLKVQPAELEDSGVYFCASSQASDSQQYFGPGTRLTVT.